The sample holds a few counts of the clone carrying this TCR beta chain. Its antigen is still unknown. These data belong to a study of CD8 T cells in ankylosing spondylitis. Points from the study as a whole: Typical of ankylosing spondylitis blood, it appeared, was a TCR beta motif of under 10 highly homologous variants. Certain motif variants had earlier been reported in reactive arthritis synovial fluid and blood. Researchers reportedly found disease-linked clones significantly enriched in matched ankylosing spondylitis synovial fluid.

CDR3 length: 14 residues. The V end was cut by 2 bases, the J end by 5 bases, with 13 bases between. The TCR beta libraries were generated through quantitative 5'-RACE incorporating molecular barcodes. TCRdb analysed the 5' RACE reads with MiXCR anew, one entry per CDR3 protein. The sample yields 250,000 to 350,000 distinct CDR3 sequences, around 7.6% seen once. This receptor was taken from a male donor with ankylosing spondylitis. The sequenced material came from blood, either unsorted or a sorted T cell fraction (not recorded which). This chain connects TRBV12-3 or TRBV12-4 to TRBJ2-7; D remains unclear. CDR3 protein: CASSLHREWDEQYF. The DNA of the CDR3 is TGTGCCAGCAGTTTACATAGGGAATGGGACGAGCAGTACTTC.